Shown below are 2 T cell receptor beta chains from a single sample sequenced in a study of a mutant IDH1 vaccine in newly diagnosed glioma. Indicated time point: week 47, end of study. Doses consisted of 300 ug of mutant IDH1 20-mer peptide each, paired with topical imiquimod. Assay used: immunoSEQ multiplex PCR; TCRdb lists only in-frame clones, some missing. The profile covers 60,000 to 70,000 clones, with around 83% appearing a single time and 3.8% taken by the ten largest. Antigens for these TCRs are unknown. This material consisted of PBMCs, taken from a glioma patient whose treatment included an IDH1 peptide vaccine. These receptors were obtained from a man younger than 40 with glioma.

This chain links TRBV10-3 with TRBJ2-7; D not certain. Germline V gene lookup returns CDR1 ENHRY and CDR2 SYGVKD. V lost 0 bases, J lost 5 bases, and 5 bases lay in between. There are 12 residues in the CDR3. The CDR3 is CAISESDNEQYF. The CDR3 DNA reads TGTGCCATCAGTGAGTCCGACAACGAGCAGTACTTC.

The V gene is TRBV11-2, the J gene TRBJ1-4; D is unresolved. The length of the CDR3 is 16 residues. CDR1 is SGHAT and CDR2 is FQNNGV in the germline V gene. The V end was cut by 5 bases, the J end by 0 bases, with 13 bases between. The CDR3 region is CASSPRVIATNEKLFF. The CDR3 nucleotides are TGTGCCAGCAGCCCGCGGGTTATAGCAACTAATGAAAAACTGTTTTTT.